One and the same sample provided the 32 T cell receptor beta chains below, sequenced in a study of cytomegalovirus exposure and HLA in healthy donors. Amplification used 60 Vbeta primers and 13 Jbeta primers. The assay was immunoSEQ multiplex PCR, and TCRdb's table has in-frame clones only and misses some. The sample lists roughly 120,000 clones; roughly 85% were seen once. Sequencing input: PBMCs. The source of these receptors is a man between 25 and 39 years old in good health and CMV-seropositive.

V is TRBV10-1 and J is TRBJ2-3, with 11 bases lining up with TRBD2. Germline V gives CDR1 WNHNN, CDR2 SYGVQD (reference sequence). With V trimmed by 2 bases and J by 4 bases, 8 bases remained unmatched. This CDR3 comprises 17 residues. The CDR3, as DNA: TGCGCCAGCAGTGAGCCAAAGAATAGCGGGAGGGCAGATACGCAGTATTTT. This codes for CASSEPKNSGRADTQYF.

The chain links TRBV7-9 to TRBJ1-5; D might be TRBD1 (6 bases). Trimming removed 4 bases from V and 12 bases from J, with 19 bases in between. This CDR3 is 14 amino acids long. Germline V gene sequence: CDR1 SEHNR, CDR2 FQNEAQ (reference sequence). The CDR3: CASSSPGGGPLQHF. DNA for the CDR3: TGTGCCAGCAGCTCTCCTGGGGGGGGGCCTCTCCAGCATTTT.

This clone was found once. The rearrangement uses TRBV6-1 and TRBJ1-2, with D perhaps TRBD1 (6 bases). With 4 bases removed from V and 6 bases from J, the gap between germline ends came to 12 bases. Per the germline V gene, CDR1 is MNHNS and CDR2 is SASEGT. The CDR3 sequence is 13 residues long. CDR3 sequence reads: CASSVSQGDGYTF. DNA of the CDR3: TGTGCCAGCAGTGTATCACAGGGAGATGGCTACACCTTC.

The DNA for the CDR3 is TGTGCCAGCAGTCATAGACATCCCCAGCAGTTCTTC. It translates to CASSHRHPQQFF. V usage is TRBV11-2 and J usage is TRBJ2-1, with D unresolved. The V and J ends lost 6 bases and 11 bases respectively, with 14 bases between them. From germline, CDR1 is SGHAT and CDR2 FQNNGV. CDR3 length equals 12 residues.

The chain has TRBV23-1 and TRBJ2-7; D may be TRBD1 (6 bases). TRBV23-1 is assigned to the ORF class and has an uncertain function. The CDR3 extends over 15 amino acids. Trimming removed 4 bases from V and 4 bases from J, with 17 bases in between. The CDR3 loop reads CASSLGTRGSYEQYV. The CDR3 DNA is TGCGCCAGCAGTCTAGGGACACGGGGTTCTTACGAGCAGTACGTC.

This rearrangement joins TRBV6-1 to TRBJ1-1; 8 bases align to TRBD1. CDR3 length equals 14 residues. V shed 5 bases and J 4 bases; nucleotides not matched to a gene: 6. Per the germline V gene, CDR1 is MNHNS and CDR2 is SASEGT. The CDR3 coding sequence is TGTGCCAGCAGTCGACAGGGGACTGGCACTGAAGCTTTCTTT. Translation: CASSRQGTGTEAFF.

The chain carries TRBV30 and TRBJ1-1, with D possibly TRBD1 on 5 matching bases. The germline CDR1 and CDR2 sequences are GTSNPN and SVGIG (reference sequence). The CDR3 covers 15 residues. The V end was cut by 4 bases, the J end by 0 bases, with 15 bases between. The chain's CDR3 is CAWISGVVLNTEAFF. CDR3 DNA sequence: TGTGCCTGGATTTCGGGGGTAGTGTTGAACACTGAAGCTTTCTTT.

This sequence joins TRBV11-3 and TRBJ1-1, with TRBD1 matching 9 bases. Per germline, CDR1 SGHNT and CDR2 YENEEA. The CDR3 loop spans 15 amino acids. Trimming took 6 bases from V and 1 from J; bases not matched to a gene: 6. CDR3 DNA sequence: TGTGCCAGCAGACCGAGGACAGGGGCGAACACTGAAGCTTTCTTT. Protein sequence: CASRPRTGANTEAFF.

This clone was seen a few times. J is TRBJ1-2 and V is TRBV5-4; weak D call: TRBD1 (6 bases). V lost 3 bases and J lost 1, with 16 bases in between. This CDR3 region has 16 residues. In germline, CDR1 is SGHNT, CDR2 YYREEE (reference sequence). In DNA form, the CDR3 reads TGTGCCAGCAGCTCGGGCACCGGGGGGCTTAACTATGGCTACACCTTC. The encoded protein is CASSSGTGGLNYGYTF.

The chain uses TRBV5-1 and TRBJ1-6; D is possibly TRBD1 (6 bases). The germline V and J ends were trimmed by 3 bases and 7 bases, with 17 bases remaining between them. The V gene's germline CDR1 is SGHRS and CDR2 YFSETQ. The length of the CDR3 is 16 residues. CDR3 DNA sequence: TGCGCCAGCAGCTCCGGTGAGCAACAGGGAAATTCACCCCTCCACTTT. As protein: CASSSGEQQGNSPLHF.

The chain combines TRBV28 with TRBJ1-5, with TRBD1 as a possible D gene (6 bases). This CDR3 contains 13 residues. In germline, CDR1 is MDHEN, CDR2 SYDVKM. Trimming took off 6 bases at V and 3 bases at J, with 9 bases between the two ends. The CDR3 reads CASRRGNNQPQHF. CDR3 in DNA: TGTGCCAGCAGGAGGGGGAACAATCAGCCCCAGCATTTT.

V usage is TRBV9 and J usage is TRBJ2-1; 9 nucleotides line up with TRBD1. Germline CDR1 SGDLS, CDR2 YYNGEE. V lost 1 base, J lost 4 bases, and 6 bases stayed unmatched. The CDR3 has 16 residues. DNA of the CDR3: TGTGCCAGCAGCGTAAATAAGGGACAGGGTTACAATGAGCAGTTCTTC. It yields the protein CASSVNKGQGYNEQFF.

As to this clone: The junction differs from germline at one of its ends, possibly a read error. This sequence joins TRBV7-9 and TRBJ1-2; TRBD1 agrees at 7 bases. The CDR3 consists of 12 residues. CDR1 and CDR2 from the germline V gene are SEHNR and FQNEAQ (reference sequence). In DNA form, the CDR3 reads TGTTCCAGTGGACAGGCGAGCTATGGCTACACCTTC. Translated, it gives CSSGQASYGYTF.

This chain links TRBV7-6 with TRBJ1-1, with no clear D. The CDR3 is 14 amino acids. V lost 7 bases and J lost 2, with 14 bases in between. Germline-derived CDR1 and CDR2 are SGHVS and FNYEAQ. DNA for the CDR3: TGTGCCAGCACCCCCGCGATAGCAAACACTGAAGCTTTCTTT. This codes for CASTPAIANTEAFF.

In DNA form, the CDR3 reads TGCGCCAGCAGCTCAACAGGGCTGTTTTCGGAGACCCAGTACTTC. This codes for CASSSTGLFSETQYF. The chain combines TRBV5-1 with TRBJ2-5; D is perhaps TRBD1 (6 bases). Germline V gene data show CDR1 as SGHRS and CDR2 as YFSETQ. This CDR3 region has 15 residues. Trimming removed 3 bases at V and 5 bases at J, with 17 bases between.

This chain uses TRBV28 with TRBJ1-1; maybe TRBD1 (6 bases). In germline, CDR1 is MDHEN, CDR2 SYDVKM. V dropped 7 bases and J dropped 6 bases, with 15 bases sitting between them. The CDR3 totals 13 residues. The DNA of the CDR3 is TGTGCCAGCACCCAACAGGGTAGCGCTGAAGCTTTCTTT. Its translation is CASTQQGSAEAFF.

The chain carries TRBV6-6 and TRBJ2-7, with a possible D match to TRBD2 (5 bases). Deletions cut 2 bases from V and 1 base from J, with 12 bases between. Germline CDR1 MNHNY, CDR2 SVGAGI (reference sequence). This CDR3 has 15 amino acids. CDR3 in amino acids: CASSYEGTGSYEQYV. The CDR3 DNA reads as TGTGCCAGCAGTTACGAGGGTACGGGGTCCTACGAGCAGTACGTC.

This clone was seen once. The chain joins TRBV5-5 to TRBJ2-5, with TRBD2 as a possible D gene (7 bases). Germline V CDR1 and CDR2: SGHKS, YYEKEE (reference sequence). The V end lost 4 bases, the J end lost 5 bases, and 15 bases lay between the germline ends. The CDR3 spans 14 residues. The CDR3 DNA reads as TGTGCCAGCAGCGCACCGGGGGGCGCGGAGACCCAGTACTTC. Translation: CASSAPGGAETQYF.

The chain joins TRBV7-2 to TRBJ2-1; weak D call: TRBD1 (7 bases). Trimming stripped 2 bases from V and 6 bases from J, with 8 bases between. In germline, CDR1 is SGHTA, CDR2 FQGNSA. The length of the CDR3 is 13 residues. The CDR3 DNA is TGTGCCAGCAGCTTACAGGGGGGCAATGAGCAGTTCTTC. Protein product: CASSLQGGNEQFF.

The chain couples TRBV18 to TRBJ1-4; unclear D gene. The CDR3 extends over 13 amino acids. The germline V and J ends were trimmed by 0 bases and 7 bases, with 6 bases remaining between them. CDR1 and CDR2 (germline): KGHSH, LQKENI. CDR3 coding DNA: TGTGCCAGCTCACCACCGTCGAGTGAAAAACTGTTTTTT. Amino acid sequence: CASSPPSSEKLFF.

The rearrangement uses TRBV28 and TRBJ2-5, with a possible D match to TRBD2 (6 bases). The V gene's germline CDR1 is MDHEN and CDR2 SYDVKM. CDR3 length: 16 amino acids. Deletions cut 5 bases from V and 7 bases from J, with 23 bases between. In DNA form, the CDR3 reads TGTGCCAGCAGTCGCTTCCTGACTAGTTCTCGTGGGACCCAGTACTTC. Encoded protein: CASSRFLTSSRGTQYF.

The chain employs TRBV7-6 and TRBJ2-2, with D possibly matching TRBD2 (5 bases). This CDR3 region has 18 residues. Deletions cut 2 bases from V and 4 bases from J, with 20 bases between. The germline gives CDR1 SGHVS, CDR2 FNYEAQ. CDR3 protein: CASSLLNSAAEGTGELFF. Here the CDR3 DNA reads TGTGCCAGCAGCTTACTGAACTCAGCGGCAGAAGGCACCGGGGAGCTGTTTTTT.

The V gene is TRBV6-1, the J gene TRBJ1-1, with 8 bases that match TRBD1. J lost 4 bases, V lost 4 bases, and 8 bases had no gene match. The CDR3 contains 15 residues. Germline CDR1 and CDR2: MNHNS and SASEGT. CDR3 nucleotide sequence: TGTGCCAGCAGTGTGACAGGGGCGGGCGGCACTGAAGCTTTCTTT. It encodes CASSVTGAGGTEAFF.

J is TRBJ1-3 and V is TRBV5-4; TRBD1 matches 8 bases. The CDR3 contains 15 residues. Trimming cost V 0 bases and J 4 bases; bases outside gene matches: 3. Looked up from germline, CDR1 is SGHNT and CDR2 is YYREEE (reference sequence). The CDR3 sequence: CASSLGDRRGNTIYF. As DNA, the CDR3 is TGTGCCAGCAGCTTGGGGGACAGGAGGGGAAACACCATATATTTT.

The chain couples TRBV6-6 to TRBJ1-4; 7 positions agree with TRBD1. Germline V lookup: CDR1 MNHNY, CDR2 SVGAGI (reference sequence). The V gene end was trimmed by 5 bases and the J gene end by 5 bases; junction bases not matched to a gene: 5. CDR3 size: 14 residues. CDR3 loop: CASSRGQMNEKLFF. In DNA, the CDR3 is TGTGCCAGCAGTAGGGGACAGATGAATGAAAAACTGTTTTTT.

This chain joins TRBV5-4 and TRBJ2-1, with 8 bases matching TRBD1. The CDR3 covers 13 residues. J gave up 8 bases and V 0 bases, and 1 base lay outside the gene matches. Germline V lookup: CDR1 SGHNT, CDR2 YYREEE (reference sequence). CDR3 residues: CASSLEQGDEQFF. The CDR3 DNA reads TGTGCCAGCAGCTTGGAACAGGGGGATGAGCAGTTCTTC.

This chain joins TRBV5-6 and TRBJ1-2; TRBD1 aligns across 8 bases. CDR1 and CDR2 (germline): SGHDT, YYEEEE. The CDR3 is 12 residues long. The V and J ends lost 6 bases and 10 bases, in that order; junction bases with no gene match: 8. DNA for the CDR3: TGTGCCAGCACCGGGACAGGATCGTTCTACACCTTC. Translating gives CASTGTGSFYTF.

This chain joins TRBV4-2 and TRBJ2-5; 9 nucleotides align to TRBD2. This CDR3 comprises 16 residues. The V gene end was trimmed by 1 base and the J gene end by 3 bases; junction bases not matched to a gene: 6. Germline CDR1 and CDR2: LGHNA and YNFKEQ. CDR3 residues: CASSQGASGIEETQYF. CDR3 coding DNA: TGTGCCAGCAGCCAAGGGGCTAGCGGGATCGAAGAGACCCAGTACTTC.

The chain is built from TRBV19 and TRBJ1-1, with unresolved D. This CDR3 has 13 amino acids. Trimming removed 1 base from V and 5 bases from J, with 8 bases in between. CDR1 is LNHDA, CDR2 SQIVND, per germline (reference sequence). CDR3 DNA sequence: TGTGCCAGTAGTATAGGACTCGTGACTGAAGCTTTCTTT. Translating gives CASSIGLVTEAFF. Full variable domain (rest looked up from reference TRBV19 and TRBJ1-1): DGGITQSPKYLFRKEGQNVTLSCEQNLNHDAMYWYRQDPGQGLRLIYYSQIVNDFQKGDIAEGYSVSREKKESFPLTVTSAQKNPTAFYLCASSIGLVTEAFFGQGTRLTVV.

As for this clone: Other DNA sequences in this specimen translate into the identical CDR3. The rearrangement uses TRBV5-1 and TRBJ1-4; 11 bases are shared with TRBD1. Germline CDR1 and CDR2: SGHRS and YFSETQ. V shed 3 bases and J 7 bases; nucleotides not matched to a gene: 5. The CDR3 contains 15 residues. Written as DNA, the CDR3 is TGCGCCAGCAGCTCAGCCGGGACAGGGGGTGAAAAACTGTTTTTT. Amino acid sequence: CASSSAGTGGEKLFF. The complete variable domain, with remaining parts taken from reference TRBV5-1 and TRBJ1-4, reads KAGVTQTPRYLIKTRGQQVTLSCSPISGHRSVSWYQQTPGQGLQFLFEYFSETQRNKGNFPGRFSGRQFSNSRSEMNVSTLELGDSALYLCASSSAGTGGEKLFFGSGTQLSVL.

This chain connects TRBV9 to TRBJ1-3; D remains ambiguous. This CDR3 region has 14 residues. Germline V gives CDR1 SGDLS, CDR2 YYNGEE. V dropped 3 bases and J dropped 0 bases, with 7 bases sitting between them. CDR3 sequence reads: CASSDLSSGNTIYF. The CDR3 region has the DNA TGTGCCAGCAGCGATCTTTCCTCTGGAAACACCATATATTTT.

The gene calls are TRBV19 and TRBJ1-1, with TRBD1 as a possible D gene (6 bases). The CDR3 has 19 amino acids. From germline, CDR1 is LNHDA and CDR2 SQIVND (reference sequence). V lost 2 bases, J lost 3 bases, and 25 bases lay in between. CDR3 region: CASSIRGQWGQADDTEAFF. The CDR3 nucleotides read TGTGCCAGTAGTATAAGAGGCCAGTGGGGGCAGGCGGATGACACTGAAGCTTTCTTT.